The 32 T cell receptor beta chains presented below share a single source sample, sequenced in a study of patients and donors after allogeneic stem cell transplantation. A single record per CDR3 protein comes from TCRdb applying MiXCR to the RT-PCR reads. The sample holds about 960,000 distinct CDR3 sequences, around 17% seen once. The sample was blood, either unsorted or a sorted T cell fraction (not recorded which). These receptors were obtained from a human donor who was either an allogeneic HSCT recipient or a stem cell or donor lymphocyte infusion donor (not recorded which). It is not recorded whose cells these are; they may come from a transplant donor.

This clonotype was seen only a few times. The V and J genes are TRBV30 and TRBJ2-7; 8 nucleotides line up with TRBD2. Trimming took 7 bases from V and 11 from J; bases not matched to a gene: 13. Germline lookup yields CDR1 GTSNPN and CDR2 SVGIG (reference sequence). The CDR3 is 12 residues long. The CDR3 bases are TGTGCCTCCAATCCCTGGACCGGGGGGGAGTACTTC. It encodes CASNPWTGGEYF.

This clonotype was observed at least ten times. The V and J genes are TRBV12-3 or TRBV12-4 and TRBJ2-5, with no clear D. With 3 bases removed from V and 3 bases from J, the gap between germline ends came to 11 bases. This CDR3 comprises 14 residues. The CDR3 spells CASSLETLEETQYF. The CDR3, as DNA: TGTGCCAGCAGTTTGGAGACTCTGGAAGAGACCCAGTACTTC.

This clonotype was observed a handful of times. The chain recombines TRBV6-5 with TRBJ2-3; 11 nucleotides agree with TRBD2. V lost 4 bases, J lost 8 bases, and 11 bases stayed unmatched. Per the germline V gene, CDR1 is MNHEY and CDR2 is SVGAGI. The CDR3 spans 16 residues. The CDR3 sequence is CASSFELAGGSGTQYF. CDR3 in DNA: TGTGCCAGCAGTTTCGAGCTAGCGGGGGGCTCGGGTACGCAGTATTTT.

This rearrangement joins TRBV11-2 to TRBJ1-4, with TRBD1 matching over 9 bases. This CDR3 region has 16 residues. CDR1 SGHAT and CDR2 FQNNGV come from the germline V gene. After removal of 4 bases from V and 4 bases from J, the junction contained 7 bases not matched to a gene. In nucleotides, the CDR3 is TGTGCCAGCAGCTACCCCGGGGACAGGGTTAATGAAAAACTGTTTTTT. Its protein product is CASSYPGDRVNEKLFF.

V usage is TRBV11-2 and J usage is TRBJ2-7; D not certain. Germline V gene data show CDR1 as SGHAT and CDR2 as FQNNGV. This CDR3 spans 11 amino acids. Trimming removed 3 bases at V and 6 bases at J, with 6 bases between. CDR3 DNA: TGTGCCAGCAGCTTTCAAATCGAGCAGTACTTC. Translating it yields CASSFQIEQYF.

This clonotype was seen a handful of times. The chain joins TRBV10-3 to TRBJ1-5; 9 nucleotides align to TRBD1. With 2 bases clipped from V and 4 bases from J, the junction kept 6 bases outside the gene matches. The germline CDR1 and CDR2 sequences are ENHRY and SYGVKD. The CDR3 is 16 residues long. In DNA form, the CDR3 reads TGTGCCATCAGTGAGGATTTCGGGACAGGGAATCAGCCCCAGCATTTT. Translation gives CAISEDFGTGNQPQHF.

This sequence joins TRBV12-3 or TRBV12-4 and TRBJ1-3; 8 bases match TRBD1. This CDR3 region has 15 residues. V was clipped by 3 bases and J by 4 bases; unmatched bases: 5. The CDR3 DNA reads TGTGCCAGCAGTTTTGGACAGGGAAGGGGAAACACCATATATTTT. This gives the protein CASSFGQGRGNTIYF.

The sample holds a few counts of this clonotype. The gene calls are TRBV12-3 or TRBV12-4 and TRBJ2-6; the D is unclear. The germline V and J ends were trimmed by 3 bases and 0 bases, with 12 bases remaining between them. CDR3 length equals 17 residues. The CDR3 loop reads CASSLVRFGSGANVLTF. For the CDR3, the DNA is TGTGCCAGCAGTTTGGTGCGATTTGGCTCTGGGGCCAACGTCCTGACTTTC.

This clonotype has only a few counts. V usage is TRBV20-1 and J usage is TRBJ1-1; D not certain. Germline V CDR1 and CDR2: DFQATT, SNEGSKA (reference sequence). The germline V and J ends were trimmed by 3 bases and 11 bases, with 7 bases remaining between them. This CDR3 contains 9 residues. For the CDR3, the DNA is TGCAGTGCTAGTACTCGGGCTTTCTTT. Protein: CSASTRAFF.

This sequence joins TRBV12-3 or TRBV12-4 and TRBJ2-1; no clear D. CDR3 length: 13 residues. V lost 2 bases, J lost 5 bases, and 7 bases lay in between. The CDR3 loop is CASSLTSNNEQFF. The CDR3 DNA follows: TGTGCCAGCAGTTTAACCAGCAACAATGAGCAGTTCTTC.

V gene TRBV10-3 combines with J gene TRBJ2-5; 8 positions match TRBD2. The germline V gene encodes CDR1 ENHRY and CDR2 SYGVKD. J was trimmed by 3 bases and V by 0 bases; bases with no gene match: 3. The CDR3 covers 15 residues. The CDR3 is CAISESHSGEETQYF. The CDR3 DNA follows: TGTGCCATCAGTGAGTCGCATAGCGGGGAAGAGACCCAGTACTTC.

The chain is built from TRBV18 and TRBJ2-7; 9 bases map to TRBD2. Germline V lookup: CDR1 KGHSH, CDR2 LQKENI. The CDR3 runs to 13 residues. V gave up 4 bases and J gave up 5 bases; unmatched junction bases: 3. CDR3 DNA: TGTGCCAGCTCACAGCTAGCGGGACACGAGCAGTACTTC. Its translation is CASSQLAGHEQYF.

This clonotype turned up a few times. The V call is TRBV7-9, the J call TRBJ2-1; D unclear. Trimming shortened V by 5 bases and J by 9 bases, and 14 bases separated the two germline ends. The CDR3 loop spans 13 amino acids. Germline loops: CDR1 SEHNR, CDR2 FQNEAQ (reference sequence). CDR3 nucleotide sequence: TGTGCCAGCAGCCCGAATTCGTCGGTTGAGCAGTTCTTC. Translating it yields CASSPNSSVEQFF.

This clonotype was seen repeatedly, ten times or more. The CDR3 DNA is TGTGCCATCAGGATGGCGGACACCGACACCGGGGAGCTGTTTTTT. Its translation is CAIRMADTDTGELFF. The rearrangement links TRBV10-3 to TRBJ2-2; tentative D call: TRBD1 (5 bases). This CDR3 has 15 residues. In germline, CDR1 is ENHRY, CDR2 SYGVKD. Trimming took off 6 bases at V and 3 bases at J, with 14 bases between the two ends.

In its sample, this clonotype was seen a few times. The chain employs TRBV7-9 and TRBJ2-7; perhaps TRBD1 as D (5 bases). This CDR3 spans 15 amino acids. Germline V gives CDR1 SEHNR, CDR2 FQNEAQ (reference sequence). V lost 5 bases and J lost 0, with 14 bases in between. The CDR3 nucleotides are TGTGCCAGCAGCGAACCCCAGGGTTCCTCCTACGAGCAGTACTTC. Protein sequence: CASSEPQGSSYEQYF.

The chain combines TRBV20-1 with TRBJ2-7, with D tentatively TRBD2 (6 bases). This CDR3 has 14 residues. Germline values: CDR1 DFQATT, CDR2 SNEGSKA (reference sequence). V was pared by 0 bases and J by 5 bases, with 14 bases between. CDR3 amino acids: CSARDRTNDHEQYF. DNA for the CDR3: TGCAGTGCTAGAGATCGGACTAACGACCACGAGCAGTACTTC.

J is TRBJ1-1 and V is TRBV4-3; 8 bases agree with TRBD1. This CDR3 has 18 amino acids. In germline, CDR1 is LGHNA, CDR2 YSLEER. The ends lost 0 bases at V and 0 bases at J; junction bases unmatched: 9. CDR3: CASSQDTGQGLMNTEAFF. CDR3 DNA sequence: TGCGCCAGCAGCCAAGATACAGGACAGGGCCTCATGAACACTGAAGCTTTCTTT.

Only a few counts were recorded for this clonotype. This chain connects TRBV20-1 to TRBJ1-1, with D possibly TRBD1 on 6 matching bases. The CDR3 is 15 residues long. V lost 0 bases and J lost 6, with 17 bases in between. CDR1 and CDR2 (germline): DFQATT, SNEGSKA (reference sequence). The DNA of the CDR3 is TGCAGTGCTAGAGAGCTCGGGACAATTGGCTCTGAAGCTTTCTTT. The encoded protein is CSARELGTIGSEAFF.

Only a few counts were recorded for this clonotype. The CDR3 carries no conserved terminal phenylalanine or tryptophan, so it likely arises from a read error. The V gene is TRBV27, the J gene TRBJ1-6; 9 bases are a match to TRBD1. CDR1 and CDR2 from the germline V gene are MNHEY and SMNVEV (reference sequence). After removal of 4 bases from V and 5 bases from J, the junction contained 3 bases not matched to a gene. The CDR3 runs to 15 residues. Here the CDR3 DNA reads TGTGCCAGCAGTTCCCGGACAGGGGATAATTCACCCCTCCACTTG. It encodes CASSSRTGDNSPLHL.

The chain couples TRBV15 to TRBJ2-7, with 8 bases aligning to TRBD1. CDR3 length equals 16 residues. Germline CDR1 reads LNHNV; CDR2 reads YYDKDF (reference sequence). Germline trimming cut 3 bases from V and 0 bases from J; bases unmatched to any gene: 7. The CDR3 DNA reads as TGTGCCACCAGCAGGATAGGACAGGGAAGCTCCTACGAGCAGTACTTC. Protein: CATSRIGQGSSYEQYF.

The chain employs TRBV7-8 and TRBJ2-7; the match to TRBD2 covers 9 bases. With V trimmed by 5 bases and J by 2 bases, 13 bases remained unmatched. Germline CDR1 is SGHVS and CDR2 is FQNEAQ. The CDR3 spans 17 residues. This chain's CDR3 is CASSPMGAGGPTYEQYF. The CDR3 coding sequence is TGTGCCAGCAGCCCCATGGGAGCGGGGGGCCCAACCTACGAGCAGTACTTC.

This clonotype has only a few counts. The chain links TRBV7-9 to TRBJ2-1; D call uncertain. Trimming cost V 1 base and J 6 bases, with 7 bases left between them. The CDR3 is made up of 13 amino acids. Per the germline V gene, CDR1 is SEHNR and CDR2 is FQNEAQ (reference sequence). The CDR3, as DNA: TGTGCCAGCAGCTTAGGTCCCTTCAATGAGCAGTTCTTC. It translates to CASSLGPFNEQFF. The full variable domain, with the rest looked up from reference TRBV7-9 and TRBJ2-1, is DTGVSQNPRHKITKRGQNVTFRCDPISEHNRLYWYRQTLGQGPEFLTYFQNEAQLEKSRLLSDRFSAERPKGSFSTLEIQRTEQGDSAMYLCASSLGPFNEQFFGPGTRLTVL.

The sample holds many counts of this clonotype. This rearrangement joins TRBV20-1 to TRBJ2-2; 14 bases map to TRBD2. V was pared by 0 bases and J by 1 base, with 7 bases of the junction left unmatched. CDR3 length: 19 amino acids. Per germline, CDR1 DFQATT and CDR2 SNEGSKA (reference sequence). The CDR3 DNA follows: TGCAGTGCTAGAGAGGGGACTAGCGGGAGAGGGTTGAACACCGGGGAGCTGTTTTTT. Protein product: CSAREGTSGRGLNTGELFF.

The DNA for the CDR3 is TGCAGTGCTAGCGTATTGACAGGGGGAGCCACTGAAGCTTTCTTT. It specifies CSASVLTGGATEAFF. The rearrangement links TRBV20-1 to TRBJ1-1; TRBD1 agrees at 9 bases. The J segment lost 4 bases and the V segment lost 3 bases, leaving 9 bases of the junction unmatched. This CDR3 comprises 15 residues. Per the germline V gene, CDR1 is DFQATT and CDR2 is SNEGSKA (reference sequence).

This clonotype was observed a few times. This chain links TRBV2 with TRBJ2-7; D possibly corresponds to TRBD2 (6 bases). Germline V gives CDR1 SNHLY, CDR2 FYNNEI. The CDR3 runs 14 residues. Trimming removed 7 bases at V and 7 bases at J, with 20 bases between. The CDR3 protein is CASTLFPTGEEQYF. CDR3 nucleotides: TGTGCCAGCACCCTATTCCCGACGGGAGAGGAGCAGTACTTC.

This clonotype was seen a few times. The DNA for the CDR3 is TGTGCCAGCAGCTTTTTCCGGGACAGCAATCAGCCCCAGCATTTT. Protein product: CASSFFRDSNQPQHF. The chain employs TRBV7-8 and TRBJ1-5; perhaps TRBD1 as D (5 bases). The CDR3 has 15 residues. The ends were cut back, 3 bases at V and 1 base at J, with 10 bases in the middle. Germline V gene data show CDR1 as SGHVS and CDR2 as FQNEAQ.

This clonotype showed up just a few times. The chain is built from TRBV7-9 and TRBJ1-3; no clear D. The CDR3 has 17 amino acids. V was pared by 4 bases and J by 0 bases, with 16 bases between. Germline loops: CDR1 SEHNR, CDR2 FQNEAQ (reference sequence). CDR3 DNA: TGTGCCAGCAGCTCCCCTGGAAGGGTCCCCTCTGGAAACACCATATATTTT. Protein sequence: CASSSPGRVPSGNTIYF.

This clonotype was counted a few times. The V gene is TRBV20-1, the J gene TRBJ1-4; D unclear. CDR3 size: 15 residues. Germline values: CDR1 DFQATT, CDR2 SNEGSKA (reference sequence). V was clipped by 2 bases and J by 8 bases, with 18 bases between them. CDR3: CSARLIWQAVEKLFF. The CDR3 nucleotides read TGCAGTGCTAGATTGATTTGGCAGGCGGTCGAAAAACTGTTTTTT.

This rearrangement joins TRBV20-1 to TRBJ2-3; TRBD2 agrees at 13 bases. The trim removed 6 bases at V and 3 bases at J, leaving 6 bases unmatched. This CDR3 comprises 15 residues. CDR1 is DFQATT, CDR2 SNEGSKA, per germline (reference sequence). This CDR3 reads CSAWTSGSRTDTQYF. CDR3 nucleotide sequence: TGCAGTGCGTGGACTAGCGGGAGTCGAACAGATACGCAGTATTTT.

This chain joins TRBV5-4 and TRBJ2-3; D unclear. This CDR3 spans 13 amino acids. Germline CDR1 reads SGHNT; CDR2 reads YYREEE (reference sequence). Deletions cut 4 bases from V and 6 bases from J, with 12 bases between. CDR3 amino acids: CASSLAPGDTQYF. Here the CDR3 DNA reads TGTGCCAGCAGCCTCGCCCCCGGGGATACGCAGTATTTT.

Ten or more counts support this clonotype. One junction end disagrees with the germline gene, perhaps due to a read error. V and J are TRBV5-1 and TRBJ2-7, with 7 nucleotides matching TRBD2. Germline lookup yields CDR1 SGHRS and CDR2 YFSETQ. The CDR3 extends over 13 amino acids. The CDR3 DNA reads as TGTGCCAGCAGCTTAGCGGGCAACTACGAGCAGTACTTC. Encoded protein: CASSLAGNYEQYF.

This clonotype has at least ten counts. The chain links TRBV12-3 or TRBV12-4 to TRBJ1-1, with D uncertain. Trimming took off 3 bases at V and 8 bases at J, with 7 bases between the two ends. This CDR3 contains 11 residues. This chain's CDR3 is CASSLGREAFF. The CDR3 nucleotides read TGTGCCAGCAGTTTGGGCAGGGAAGCTTTCTTT.